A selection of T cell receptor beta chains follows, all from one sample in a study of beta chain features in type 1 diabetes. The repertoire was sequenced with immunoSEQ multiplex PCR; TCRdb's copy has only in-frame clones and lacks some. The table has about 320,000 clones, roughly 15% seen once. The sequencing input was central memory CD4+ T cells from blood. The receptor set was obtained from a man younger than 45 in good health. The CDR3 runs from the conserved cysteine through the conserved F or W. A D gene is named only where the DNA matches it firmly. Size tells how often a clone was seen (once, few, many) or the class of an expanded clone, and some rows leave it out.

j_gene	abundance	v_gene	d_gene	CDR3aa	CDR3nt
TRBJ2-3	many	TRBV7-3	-	CASSLFGGSTDTQYF	TGTGCCAGCAGCTTATTCGGGGGCAGCACAGATACGCAGTATTTT
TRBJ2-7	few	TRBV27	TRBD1	CASSLTGTGRYEQYF	TGTGCCAGCAGTTTAACCGGGACAGGGCGTTACGAGCAGTACTTC
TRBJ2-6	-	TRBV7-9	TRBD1	CASSVTGTGREGANVLTF	TGTGCCAGCAGCGTGACCGGGACAGGCCGAGAGGGGGCCAACGTCCTGACTTTC
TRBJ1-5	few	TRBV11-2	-	CASSVNRVGQPQHF	TGTGCCAGCAGCGTCAACAGGGTTGGCCAGCCCCAGCATTTT
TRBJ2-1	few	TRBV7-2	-	CASSLDPGWDEQFF	TGTGCCAGCAGCTTAGACCCGGGATGGGATGAGCAGTTCTTC
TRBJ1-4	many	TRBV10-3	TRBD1	CAIKSGGDEKLFF	TGTGCCATCAAATCAGGGGGCGATGAAAAACTGTTTTTT
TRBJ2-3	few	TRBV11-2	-	CASSLGRSTDTQYF	TGTGCCAGCAGCTTAGGACGTAGCACAGATACGCAGTATTTT
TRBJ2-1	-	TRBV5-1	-	CASSPGQEQFF	TGCGCCAGCAGCCCGGGCCAGGAGCAGTTCTTC
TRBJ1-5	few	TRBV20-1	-	CSARLDTTQHF	TGCAGTGCCAGACTGGACACCACCCAGCATTTT
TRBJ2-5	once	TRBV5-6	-	CASGGLDEGFGETQYF	TGTGCCAGCGGCGGACTGGACGAGGGTTTTGGGGAGACCCAGTACTTC
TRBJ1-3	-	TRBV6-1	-	CASSEKFGGLRNTIYF	TGTGCCAGCAGTGAAAAGTTCGGGGGACTGAGAAACACCATATATTTT
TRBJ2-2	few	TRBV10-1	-	CASSESWGSGELFF	TGCGCCAGCAGTGAGTCGTGGGGGTCCGGGGAGCTGTTTTTT
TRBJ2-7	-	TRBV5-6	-	CASSLDLGPPHDEQYF	TGTGCCAGCAGCTTGGATTTAGGGCCGCCGCACGACGAGCAGTACTTC
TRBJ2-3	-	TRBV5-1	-	CASGRSSTDTQYF	TGCGCCAGCGGTCGGTCTAGCACAGATACGCAGTATTTT
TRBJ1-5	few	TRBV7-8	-	CASSGDSNQPQHF	TGTGCCAGCAGCGGTGACAGCAATCAGCCCCAGCATTTT
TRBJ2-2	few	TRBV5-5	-	CASSFQQNTGELFF	TGTGCCAGCAGCTTCCAGCAGAACACCGGGGAGCTGTTTTTT
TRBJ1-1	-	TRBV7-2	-	CASSLGMALSTEAFF	TGTGCCAGCAGCTTAGGTATGGCCCTCAGCACTGAAGCTTTCTTT
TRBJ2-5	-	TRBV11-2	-	CASSPGPYETQYF	TGTGCCAGCAGCCCAGGTCCCTATGAGACCCAGTACTTC
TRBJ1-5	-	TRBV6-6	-	CASSYSRGLGNQPQHF	TGTGCCAGCAGTTACTCACGGGGGCTTGGCAATCAGCCCCAGCATTTT
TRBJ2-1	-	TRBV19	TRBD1	CASRGQVYQNEQFF	TGTGCCAGCAGGGGACAGGTCTACCAGAATGAGCAGTTCTTC
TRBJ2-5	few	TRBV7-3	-	CASSLTSIETQYF	TGTGCCAGCAGCTTAACCTCCATAGAGACCCAGTACTTC
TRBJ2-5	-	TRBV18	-	CASSPQQGQETQYF	TGTGCCAGCTCTCCCCAGCAGGGCCAAGAGACCCAGTACTTC
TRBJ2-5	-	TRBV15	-	CATSRDRTQETQYF	TGTGCCACCAGCAGAGACAGGACCCAAGAGACCCAGTACTTC
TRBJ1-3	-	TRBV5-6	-	CASSLSGNTIYF	TGTGCCAGCAGCCTGTCAGGAAACACCATATATTTT